The source of this T cell receptor beta chain is a study of CD8+ T cells in alopecia areata. For the study at large: Patients in the treated group were given tofacitinib by mouth, 5 to 10 mg twice a day.

The table lists this clone with a count of one. Antigen: not known. Following extraction, RNA underwent reverse transcription to cDNA, which served as the sequencing template. TCRdb's table, derived via immunoSEQ multiplex PCR, lists solely in-frame clones and lacks some. The sample contains roughly 220,000 clones, roughly three fifths of which appear only once. The CDR3 is 14 residues long. The germline gives CDR1 LGHNA, CDR2 YSLEER. Trimming left V 3 bases short and J 0 bases short, with 7 bases between. Regarding treatment: oral pan-JAK inhibitor, 5-10 mg twice daily. The study, taken as a whole, reports: Affected lesional scalp, above all in alopecia totalis/universalis, was more clonal than normal scalp.

The chain joins TRBV4-3 to TRBJ2-3, with D tentatively TRBD1 (6 bases). The specimen comprised CD4+ T cells sorted from blood, sampled at week 44, from a patient treated with tofacitinib. The receptor was isolated from a human donor with alopecia areata. The CDR3 region has the DNA TGCGCCAGCAGCCAGAGGGGGAGCACAGATACGCAGTATTTT. Translating gives CASSQRGSTDTQYF.